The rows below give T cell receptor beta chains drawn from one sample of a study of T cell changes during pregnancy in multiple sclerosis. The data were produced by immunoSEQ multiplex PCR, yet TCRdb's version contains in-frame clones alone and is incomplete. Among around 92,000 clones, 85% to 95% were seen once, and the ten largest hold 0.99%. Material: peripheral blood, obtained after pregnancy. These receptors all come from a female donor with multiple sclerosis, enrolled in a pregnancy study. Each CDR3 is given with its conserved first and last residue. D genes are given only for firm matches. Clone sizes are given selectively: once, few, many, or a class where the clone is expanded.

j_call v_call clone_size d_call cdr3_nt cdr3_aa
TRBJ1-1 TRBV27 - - TGTGCCAGCAGTCCCGTAAGGACAGACATGAACACTGAAGCTTTCTTT CASSPVRTDMNTEAFF
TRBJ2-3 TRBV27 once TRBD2 TGTGCCAGCAGTTTGGGGCGGGGGAACACAGATACGCAGTATTTT CASSLGRGNTDTQYF
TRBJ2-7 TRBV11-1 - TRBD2 TGTGCCAGCAGCTTGGGTACTAGCGGGAGCGAGCAGTACTTC CASSLGTSGSEQYF
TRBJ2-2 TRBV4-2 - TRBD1 TGTGCCAGCAGCTGCGGACAGGGCGGTTCGGCCGGGGAGCTGTTTTTT CASSCGQGGSAGELFF
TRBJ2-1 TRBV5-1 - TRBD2 TGCGCCAGCAGCTTGCCCAGCGGGAGCGATGAGCAGTTCTTC CASSLPSGSDEQFF
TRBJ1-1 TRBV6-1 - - TGTGCCTTGGCCGGGCGGGGGAGGAACACTGAAGCTTTCTTT CALAGRGRNTEAFF
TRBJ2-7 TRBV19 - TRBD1 TGTGCCAGTAGTATAGATACGACAGGGGCTGACGAGCAGTACTTC CASSIDTTGADEQYF
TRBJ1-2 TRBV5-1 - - TGCGCCAGCAGCTTGAGCGGGGTCTATGGCTACACCTTC CASSLSGVYGYTF
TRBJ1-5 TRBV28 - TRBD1 TGTGCCAGCAGTTCATACAGGGGGCGGGGACATCAGCCCCAGCATTTT CASSSYRGRGHQPQHF
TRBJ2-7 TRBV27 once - TGTGCCAGCAGTTTAGAGGGAGGCCTCTCCTACGAGCAGTACTTC CASSLEGGLSYEQYF
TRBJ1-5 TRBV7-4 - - TGTGCCAGCAGCCTGGCTGGGGGGTATAGCAATCAGCCCCAGCATTTT CASSLAGGYSNQPQHF
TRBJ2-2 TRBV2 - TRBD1 TGTGCCAGCAGTGCGTTCAGGGGGTTGGGCGGGGAGCTGTTTTTT CASSAFRGLGGELFF
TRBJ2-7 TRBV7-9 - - TGTGCCAGCAGCACGGGGAGCTCCTACGAGCAGTACTTC CASSTGSSYEQYF
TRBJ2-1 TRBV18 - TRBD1 TGTGCCAGCTCACGCGGGACAGGGGGCTACAATGAGCAGTTCTTC CASSRGTGGYNEQFF
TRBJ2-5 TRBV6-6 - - TGTGCCAGCAGTTACAGGCCCAGGGGATCCCAAGAGACCCAGTACTTC CASSYRPRGSQETQYF
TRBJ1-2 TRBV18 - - TGTGCCAGCTCACCACCGACAGAATCCTATGGCTACACCTTC CASSPPTESYGYTF
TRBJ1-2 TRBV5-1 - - TGCGCCAGCAGCCCCGGTTCCACGCAGGGGCACTATGGCTACACCTTC CASSPGSTQGHYGYTF
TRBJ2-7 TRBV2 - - TGTGCCAGCAGTGTTTACAGCACCTACGAGCAGTACTTC CASSVYSTYEQYF
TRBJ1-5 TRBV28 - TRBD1 TGTGCCACCTGGACAGGGAGAAATCAGCCCCAGCATTTT CATWTGRNQPQHF
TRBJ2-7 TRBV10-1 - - TGCGCCAGCAGCTATGACGGGGTCCCGTACGAGCAGTACTTC CASSYDGVPYEQYF
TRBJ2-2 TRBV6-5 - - TGTGCCAGCAGTTACTCTGGGGGACTCAACACCGGGGAGCTGTTTTTT CASSYSGGLNTGELFF
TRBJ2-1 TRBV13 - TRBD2 TGTGCCAGCAGCCCAGGGACTAGCGGGATCAATGAGCAGTTCTTC CASSPGTSGINEQFF
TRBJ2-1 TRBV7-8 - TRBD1 TGTGCCAGCAGCTTTAGTTTGGACAGGGTAGGCAATGAGCAGTTCTTC CASSFSLDRVGNEQFF
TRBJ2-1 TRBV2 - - TGTGCCAGCAGTACTGCGGTTTCCTACAATGAGCAGTTCTTC CASSTAVSYNEQFF
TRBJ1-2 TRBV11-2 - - TGTGCCAGCAGCCCAGGGAGGGGTAACTATGGCTACACCTTC CASSPGRGNYGYTF
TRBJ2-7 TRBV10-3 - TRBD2 TGTGCCATCAGTGAATACGGGACTAGCGCCAGCTACGAGCAGTACTTC CAISEYGTSASYEQYF
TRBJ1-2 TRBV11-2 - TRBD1 TGTGCCAGCAGCTCGACAGGGGCCTATGGCTACACCTTC CASSSTGAYGYTF
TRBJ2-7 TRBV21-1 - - TGTGCCAGCAGCAAAGGGAGGACTAGCGGGAGCTACGAGCAGTACTTC CASSKGRTSGSYEQYF
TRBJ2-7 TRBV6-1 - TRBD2 TGTGCCAGCAGTGAAGGACGCGGGAGGGCCTACGAGCAGTACTTC CASSEGRGRAYEQYF
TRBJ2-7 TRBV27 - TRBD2 TGTGCCAGCAGAGCCACTAGCGGGATCTCCTCCTACGAGCAGTACTTC CASRATSGISSYEQYF
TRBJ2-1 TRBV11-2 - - TGTGCCAGCAGCTTAGAGTTAGGGCCGGGATCCTACAATGAGCAGTTCTTC CASSLELGPGSYNEQFF
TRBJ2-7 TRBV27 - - TGTGCCAGCAGTCCAGCGTCGAGCTCCTACGAGCAGTACTTC CASSPASSSYEQYF
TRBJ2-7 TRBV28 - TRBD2 TGTGCCAGCAGACCAGGTGGGGGGGGGACGTCCTACGAGCAGTACTTC CASRPGGGGTSYEQYF
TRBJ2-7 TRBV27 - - TGTGCCAGCAGTTTCCTGTCTACCTCCTACGAGCAGTACTTC CASSFLSTSYEQYF
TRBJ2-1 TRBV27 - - TGTGCCAGCAGCGGAGGGGCCCTTTACAATGAGCAGTTCTTC CASSGGALYNEQFF
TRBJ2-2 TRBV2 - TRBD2 TGTGCCAGCAGTTCCGGACTAGCGGGAGTGGGGCGCGCCGGGGAGCTGTTTTTT CASSSGLAGVGRAGELFF
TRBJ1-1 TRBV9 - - TGTGCCAGCAGCGACGGGGGATCTGAAGCTTTCTTT CASSDGGSEAFF
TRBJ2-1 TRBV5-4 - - TGTGCCAGCAGCTTGGTTGCGGGCTACAATGAGCAGTTCTTC CASSLVAGYNEQFF
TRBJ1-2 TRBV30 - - TGTGCCTGGAGTGTTTTGATGCAGGCCGACTATGGCTACACCTTC CAWSVLMQADYGYTF
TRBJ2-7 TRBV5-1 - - TGCGCCAGCAGCTTGCTCCCGGGAAGCTACGAGCAGTACTTC CASSLLPGSYEQYF
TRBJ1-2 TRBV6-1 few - TGTGCCAGCAGTGAACCAGGGGTTTATGGCTACACCTTC CASSEPGVYGYTF
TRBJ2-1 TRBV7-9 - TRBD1 TGTGCCAGCAGCTCGCGGACAGGGACGATCGGTGAGCAGTTCTTC CASSSRTGTIGEQFF
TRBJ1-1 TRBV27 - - TGTGCCAGCAGCACTGCGGGACGGATGAACACTGAAGCTTTCTTT CASSTAGRMNTEAFF
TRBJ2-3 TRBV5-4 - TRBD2 TGTGCCAGCAGCTTCGTCACGACTAGCGAGGGCAATACGCAGTATTTT CASSFVTTSEGNTQYF
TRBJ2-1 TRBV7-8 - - TGTGCCAGCAGCTTATCGGGAAGCTCCTACAATGAGCAGTTCTTC CASSLSGSSYNEQFF